This entry describes one TCR beta chain. Its antigen remains unidentified. This specimen comes from a study of T cell repertoires in cytomegalovirus infection. In the study overall: CMV infection together with matching HLA type was indicated by public TCR beta signatures.

The CDR3 runs to 15 residues. The trim removed 4 bases at V and 0 bases at J, leaving 6 bases unmatched. Study outcomes and limitations: HLA-C-restricted CMV clonotypes gave the most frequent clonotype in two of eight donors. Cumulated frequencies of public TCR beta families served to identify carriers of CMV plus the relevant HLA.

TCRdb recomputed calls from the reads with MiXCR, one row per CDR3 protein. The sample consists of about 490,000 distinct CDR3 sequences, about a quarter of them appearing once. The sample taken for sequencing was PBMCs. The chain combines TRBV12-3 or TRBV12-4 with TRBJ2-7; 7 bases line up with TRBD1. The clonotype was recovered from a human donor in good health (CMV status not recorded). Some clones in this sample may be carry-over from other donors' samples. Here the CDR3 reads CASSWGQQISYEQYF. CDR3 coding DNA: TGTGCCAGCAGTTGGGGACAGCAAATCTCCTACGAGCAGTACTTC.